The 28 T cell receptor beta chains below come from one sample, sequenced in a study of PD-1 blockade in mismatch repair-deficient tumors. This table comes from immunoSEQ multiplex PCR, and its TCRdb copy is limited to in-frame clones, with some not included. The data show 130,000 or so clones, 86% seen once. Specimen: peripheral blood, collected 44 weeks after starting pembrolizumab. The source of these receptors is an adult with mismatch repair-deficient cancer.

The rearrangement links TRBV19 to TRBJ2-7; the D is unclear. The V gene lost 10 bases and the J gene lost 0 bases, with 16 bases spanning the gap. Germline V gene lookup returns CDR1 LNHDA and CDR2 SQIVND (reference sequence). The CDR3 spans 14 residues. The CDR3 loop is CATRSAASSYEQYF. The CDR3 region has the DNA TGTGCCACCCGATCGGCCGCTAGCTCCTACGAGCAGTACTTC.

The V call is TRBV11-3, the J call TRBJ2-1; the match to TRBD2 covers 12 bases. Germline-derived CDR1 and CDR2 are SGHNT and YENEEA. The length of the CDR3 is 20 residues. V shed 3 bases and J 5 bases; nucleotides not matched to a gene: 17. The CDR3: CASSLKGWGQLAGGNNEQFF. For the CDR3, the DNA is TGTGCCAGCAGCTTGAAAGGGTGGGGGCAACTAGCGGGAGGAAACAATGAGCAGTTCTTC.

This clone came up a few times. The chain is built from TRBV30 and TRBJ2-7, with D tentatively TRBD2 (5 bases). V was trimmed by 1 base and J by 6 bases, leaving 7 bases between them. The CDR3 runs 11 residues. Per the germline V gene, CDR1 is GTSNPN and CDR2 is SVGIG (reference sequence). The CDR3 region is CAWSEGSEQYF. The CDR3, as DNA: TGTGCCTGGAGTGAAGGGAGCGAGCAGTACTTC.

The rearrangement uses TRBV18 and TRBJ1-1; possible D gene TRBD1, 5 bases. CDR1 and CDR2 from the germline V gene are KGHSH and LQKENI. The ends were cut back, 3 bases at V and 4 bases at J, with 12 bases in the middle. The CDR3 covers 14 residues. The CDR3: CASSPVGESTEAFF. The DNA of the CDR3 is TGTGCCAGCTCACCGGTGGGGGAGAGCACTGAAGCTTTCTTT.

In its sample, this clone was seen a few times. The rearrangement uses TRBV5-1 and TRBJ2-5, with 8 bases lining up with TRBD1. Germline-derived CDR1 and CDR2 are SGHRS and YFSETQ. Unmatched junction bases numbered 8, after V lost 2 bases and J lost 5 bases. There are 15 residues in the CDR3. The CDR3 DNA is TGCGCCAGCAGCTTCAGCTGGGACAGGATGGAGACCCAGTACTTC. Encoded protein: CASSFSWDRMETQYF. The full variable domain, its missing parts supplied by reference TRBV5-1 and TRBJ2-5, is KAGVTQTPRYLIKTRGQQVTLSCSPISGHRSVSWYQQTPGQGLQFLFEYFSETQRNKGNFPGRFSGRQFSNSRSEMNVSTLELGDSALYLCASSFSWDRMETQYFGPGTRLLVL.

The genes are TRBV4-1 and TRBJ2-5; D ambiguous. The CDR3 loop spans 18 amino acids. V was shortened by 1 base and J by 0 bases, with 18 bases between the two germline ends. Germline V gene sequence: CDR1 MGHRA, CDR2 YSYEKL. The CDR3 is CASSQVPGSRSYQETQYF. CDR3 sequence (DNA): TGCGCCAGCAGCCAAGTGCCAGGATCTCGCTCGTACCAAGAGACCCAGTACTTC.

The chain joins TRBV7-6 to TRBJ2-1; 9 positions match TRBD1. The V gene's germline CDR1 is SGHVS and CDR2 FNYEAQ. V was pared by 3 bases and J by 3 bases, with 3 bases of the junction left unmatched. There are 15 residues in the CDR3. The CDR3 sequence: CASSLMDRGYNEQFF. The CDR3 bases are TGTGCCAGCAGCTTGATGGACAGGGGCTACAATGAGCAGTTCTTC. The complete variable domain, with remaining parts taken from reference TRBV7-6 and TRBJ2-1, reads GAGVSQSPRYKVTKRGQDVALRCDPISGHVSLYWYRQALGQGPEFLTYFNYEAQQDKSGLPNDRFSAERPEGSISTLTIQRTEQRDSAMYRCASSLMDRGYNEQFFGPGTRLTVL.

This clone was recorded a few times. The chain is built from TRBV11-2 and TRBJ2-7; D is unclear. The CDR3 contains 12 residues. V was shortened by 0 bases and J by 9 bases, with 9 bases between the two germline ends. Germline V gene data show CDR1 as SGHAT and CDR2 as FQNNGV. The CDR3 coding sequence is TGTGCCAGCAGCTTAGACAGATCGGGGCAGTACTTC. Translated: CASSLDRSGQYF.

This chain links TRBV11-2 with TRBJ2-7, with D unresolved. Germline V CDR1 and CDR2: SGHAT, FQNNGV. Trimming took 5 bases from V and 1 from J, leaving 18 bases between them. The CDR3 spans 16 residues. DNA for the CDR3: TGTGCCAGCAGCCGGGTCGGGCGCCTGGGGTCCTACGAGCAGTACTTC. It is translated as CASSRVGRLGSYEQYF.

This chain joins TRBV11-2 and TRBJ1-1; 8 positions match TRBD1. The CDR3 contains 14 residues. Trimming cost V 4 bases and J 8 bases; bases outside gene matches: 9. In germline, CDR1 is SGHAT, CDR2 FQNNGV. In DNA form, the CDR3 reads TGTGCCAGCAGCTCGCCAGGGGGCCCGGGGGAAGCTTTCTTT. Residues: CASSSPGGPGEAFF.

The chain uses TRBV28 and TRBJ1-1; D uncertain. The CDR3 is made up of 12 amino acids. The germline CDR1 and CDR2 sequences are MDHEN and SYDVKM. V was trimmed by 2 bases and J by 8 bases, leaving 9 bases between them. Written as DNA, the CDR3 is TGTGCCAGCAGTTTACTACAAGGGGAAGCTTTCTTT. Amino acids: CASSLLQGEAFF.

The rearrangement joins TRBV7-9 to TRBJ2-7, with a tentative D call TRBD2 (6 bases). Germline lookup yields CDR1 SEHNR and CDR2 FQNEAQ (reference sequence). V was clipped by 5 bases and J by 4 bases, with 15 bases between them. The CDR3 loop spans 14 amino acids. The DNA for the CDR3 is TGTGCCAGCAGCGGGACTGGGTCCCCTTACGAGCAGTACTTC. Translating gives CASSGTGSPYEQYF.

The rearrangement uses TRBV29-1 and TRBJ2-3; D may be TRBD2 (6 bases). Trimming pared 0 bases from V and 4 bases from J, leaving 23 bases between. The CDR3 loop spans 18 amino acids. Germline lookup yields CDR1 SQVTM and CDR2 ANQGSEA. The CDR3 region is CSVEDPLIAERDSDTQYF. The DNA of the CDR3 is TGCAGCGTTGAAGATCCTCTGATAGCGGAACGAGATTCAGATACGCAGTATTTT.

This clone was picked up many times. The chain employs TRBV4-3 and TRBJ2-3; 11 bases align to TRBD2. Germline values: CDR1 LGHNA, CDR2 YSLEER. CDR3 length: 15 amino acids. The V segment lost 4 bases and the J segment 1 base; nucleotides outside the gene matches: 1. This chain's CDR3 is CASSPGLAGTDTQYF. The CDR3 DNA reads TGCGCCAGCAGCCCGGGACTAGCGGGCACAGATACGCAGTATTTT.

The rearrangement joins TRBV7-6 to TRBJ1-4; no clear D. The CDR3 contains 18 residues. The germline CDR1 and CDR2 sequences are SGHVS and FNYEAQ. V lost 0 bases and J 8 bases, leaving 22 bases between the germline ends. CDR3 amino acids: CASSLAGMGFPLREKLFF. DNA for the CDR3: TGTGCCAGCAGCTTAGCGGGTATGGGTTTTCCATTGAGGGAAAAACTGTTTTTT.

This chain uses TRBV30 with TRBJ1-5; 7 bases fit TRBD1. Germline CDR1 reads GTSNPN; CDR2 reads SVGIG (reference sequence). V was clipped by 0 bases and J by 3 bases; unmatched bases: 17. This CDR3 has 19 residues. The CDR3 here is CAWSVPGQLLPGHNQPQHF. For the CDR3, the DNA is TGTGCCTGGAGTGTACCGGGACAGCTCCTACCCGGGCACAATCAGCCCCAGCATTTT.

The chain uses TRBV11-3 and TRBJ2-7, with a tentative D call TRBD2 (5 bases). From germline, CDR1 is SGHNT and CDR2 YENEEA. V was pared by 3 bases and J by 3 bases, with 18 bases between. This CDR3 has 16 residues. CDR3 residues: CASSFGTLRGHYEQYF. Here the CDR3 DNA reads TGTGCCAGCAGCTTTGGCACCCTTCGGGGTCACTACGAGCAGTACTTC.

The chain uses TRBV5-5 and TRBJ1-4, with 9 bases that match TRBD1. Germline CDR1 SGHKS, CDR2 YYEKEE (reference sequence). This CDR3 is 19 amino acids long. Unmatched junction bases numbered 16, after V lost 5 bases and J lost 2 bases. CDR3 nucleotides: TGTGCCAGCAGAAATGGGACAGGGTTTTTTCCTTCGACTAATGAAAAACTGTTTTTT. It translates to CASRNGTGFFPSTNEKLFF.

The chain couples TRBV5-1 to TRBJ2-1; D unclear. V was clipped by 1 base and J by 6 bases, with 5 bases between them. This CDR3 has 12 residues. Germline V gives CDR1 SGHRS, CDR2 YFSETQ. The CDR3 loop is CASSLFFNEQFF. CDR3 in DNA: TGCGCCAGCAGCTTGTTCTTCAATGAGCAGTTCTTC.

The chain couples TRBV7-9 to TRBJ2-7; no clear D. V lost 4 bases and J lost 3, with 7 bases in between. Per the germline V gene, CDR1 is SEHNR and CDR2 is FQNEAQ (reference sequence). The CDR3 loop spans 12 amino acids. CDR3 residues: CASSSASYEQYF. CDR3 coding DNA: TGTGCCAGCAGCTCTGCTAGCTACGAGCAGTACTTC.

The rearrangement joins TRBV10-2 to TRBJ2-1; 13 nucleotides line up with TRBD2. Per germline, CDR1 WSHSY and CDR2 SAAADI. Trimming took 0 bases from V and 4 from J; bases not matched to a gene: 0. The CDR3 extends over 16 amino acids. Written as DNA, the CDR3 is TGCGCCAGCAGTGAGTCGACTAGCGGGGGGTACAATGAGCAGTTCTTC. Translation gives CASSESTSGGYNEQFF.

The V gene is TRBV7-8, the J gene TRBJ2-5; possibly TRBD2 for D (5 bases). V was pared by 5 bases and J by 2 bases, with 12 bases between. This CDR3 contains 14 residues. Germline CDR1 reads SGHVS; CDR2 reads FQNEAQ. CDR3 residues: CASSIRLKQETQYF. CDR3 in DNA: TGTGCCAGCAGCATCAGACTAAAACAAGAGACCCAGTACTTC.

V usage is TRBV6-1 and J usage is TRBJ2-7; 9 bases agree with TRBD1. Germline trimming cut 7 bases from V and 5 bases from J; bases unmatched to any gene: 6. The CDR3 extends over 13 amino acids. Germline V lookup: CDR1 MNHNS, CDR2 SASEGT. CDR3 in DNA: TGTGCCAGCACCCTGGGACAGGGAAACGAGCAGTACTTC. It translates to CASTLGQGNEQYF.

The rearrangement uses TRBV6-5 and TRBJ2-1; 10 nucleotides align to TRBD2. Germline V gene lookup returns CDR1 MNHEY and CDR2 SVGAGI. The CDR3 runs 16 residues. The trim removed 4 bases at V and 4 bases at J, leaving 7 bases unmatched. Here the CDR3 reads CASSWLAGDTYNEQFF. In DNA form, the CDR3 reads TGTGCCAGCAGTTGGCTAGCGGGAGACACGTACAATGAGCAGTTCTTC.

The CDR3 region has the DNA TGTGCCAGCAGCACACTGGGCCCCGATACGCAGTATTTT. This translates into CASSTLGPDTQYF. The chain uses TRBV7-9 and TRBJ2-3, with D unclear. The germline gives CDR1 SEHNR, CDR2 FQNEAQ (reference sequence). The CDR3 is 13 residues long. V dropped 5 bases and J dropped 6 bases, with 12 bases sitting between them.

This sequence joins TRBV4-1 and TRBJ2-7; D might be TRBD1 or TRBD2, each matching 5 bases. Looked up from germline, CDR1 is MGHRA and CDR2 is YSYEKL. CDR3 size: 16 residues. V was shortened by 1 base and J by 2 bases, with 15 bases between the two germline ends. DNA of the CDR3: TGCGCCAGCAGCCAAGGGGGGATCGGGACGACCTACGAGCAGTACTTC. This gives the protein CASSQGGIGTTYEQYF.

This rearrangement joins TRBV5-1 to TRBJ2-3, with D tentatively TRBD1 or TRBD2 (5 bases each). V lost 4 bases and J 0 bases, leaving 12 bases between the germline ends. Germline loops: CDR1 SGHRS, CDR2 YFSETQ. This CDR3 is 15 amino acids long. The CDR3 DNA reads as TGCGCCAGCAGCCTTCGCCGGGACAGCACAGATACGCAGTATTTT. This encodes CASSLRRDSTDTQYF.

The rearrangement uses TRBV18 and TRBJ2-1; 9 bases fit TRBD1. J lost 7 bases, V lost 3 bases, and 4 bases had no gene match. CDR3 length equals 14 residues. Looked up from germline, CDR1 is KGHSH and CDR2 is LQKENI. The CDR3 reads CASSPGQGSNEQFF. DNA for the CDR3: TGTGCCAGCTCACCGGGACAGGGTTCGAATGAGCAGTTCTTC.